This T cell receptor beta chain was sequenced during a study of blood T cell repertoires in COVID-19. In the study overall: The origin of the acute and convalescent COVID-19 samples was the United States, Italy and Spain.

Germline V CDR1 and CDR2: SGHTA, FQGNSA. V lost 2 bases and J lost 5, with 12 bases in between. CDR3 length: 14 amino acids. Sequenced by immunoSEQ multiplex PCR; TCRdb stores in-frame clones only, minus some. Of a few hundred thousand clones listed, about 85% are singletons. This TCR came from a woman in her 50s who had been exposed to COVID-19. This chain connects TRBV7-2 to TRBJ1-2; D perhaps matches TRBD1 (6 bases). The material sequenced was PBMCs or T cells enriched from blood (not recorded which). CDR3 coding DNA: TGTGCCAGCAGCTTAATCGCAGGGGAGTATGGCTACACCTTC. Translating gives CASSLIAGEYGYTF.